This T cell receptor beta chain was recovered during a study of radiation and T cells in renal cell carcinoma. This CDR3 has 16 amino acids. The germline gives CDR1 LNHDA, CDR2 SQIVND (reference sequence). V lost 8 bases and J lost 2, with 20 bases in between. Described time point: baseline pretreatment blood. Treatment specified: 15 Gy SBRT to primary tumor, nephrectomy 4 weeks later. Serial blood draws occurred at baseline and 2 and 4 weeks post-SBRT. TCRdb keeps only in-frame clones here, not all; method: immunoSEQ multiplex PCR. The sample holds around 160,000 clones, about 87% seen once. Material: blood, obtained from a patient whose treatment included radiotherapy and nephrectomy. The clonotype originates from a woman aged 70-85 years with renal cell carcinoma. The J gene is TRBJ2-3, the V gene TRBV19; D is possibly TRBD1 or TRBD2 (6 bases each). The CDR3 reads CASGGRGGSPTDTQYF. CDR3 DNA: TGTGCCAGTGGGGGGCGGGGAGGATCCCCCACAGATACGCAGTATTTT.